What follows is one T cell receptor (beta chain) and its context. The antigen is not known. The data originate from a study of blood T cells in healthy people across ages. Each sample yielded at least 6 million isolated PBMCs. Per sample, extraction of total RNA gave at least 5 micrograms in every case. Together with a sample-barcoded 5' primer, a J-beta primer mix was included in a second PCR lasting about 7 to 11 cycles. TCRdb fed the 5' RACE reads into MiXCR, producing one record per CDR3 protein. The data show hundreds of thousands of distinct CDR3 sequences, roughly 50% seen once. Broader study findings: PBMC samples, being unsorted, prevented any conclusive comparison of naive and antigen-experienced cells. More naive CD4+ cells and higher diversity marked long-lived donors relative to aged donors.

The sequence derives from a man aged 60-69 years in good health. Sequences were obtained from blood.

The CDR3 DNA reads TGTGCCAGACTAAGGCGGGTGTCGGGACGGGGGGCGGCGAATGAGCAGTTCTTC. Translated, it gives CARLRRVSGRGAANEQFF. The rearrangement links TRBV3-1 to TRBJ2-1; maybe TRBD2 (7 bases). V lost 9 bases and J lost 7, with 31 bases in between. Germline lookup yields CDR1 LGHDT and CDR2 YNNKEL (reference sequence). The CDR3 sequence is 18 residues long.